This T cell receptor beta chain was found in a study of T-cell memory formation after mild COVID-19. Across the whole study: TCR clusters were mostly donor specific.

TCRdb passed the 5' RACE reads through MiXCR, listing each CDR3 protein once. The sample has under 450,000 distinct CDR3 sequences, around an eighth seen once. CDR3 length equals 18 residues. After removal of 0 bases from V and 4 bases from J, the junction contained 12 bases not matched to a gene. Germline CDR1 LGHNA, CDR2 YSLEER. The chain couples TRBV4-3 to TRBJ2-1; 7 nucleotides align to TRBD2. Sequenced sample: PBMCs or a T cell subset sorted from them (not recorded which). The clonotype originates from a man in his late teens or twenties who had mild COVID-19 (a few samples of this study predate the infection). Cell type and time point are not known. The CDR3 coding sequence is TGCGCCAGCAGCCAAGACCCGCCGGGGGGTTTGGTTTACAATGAGCAGTTCTTC. It yields the protein CASSQDPPGGLVYNEQFF.